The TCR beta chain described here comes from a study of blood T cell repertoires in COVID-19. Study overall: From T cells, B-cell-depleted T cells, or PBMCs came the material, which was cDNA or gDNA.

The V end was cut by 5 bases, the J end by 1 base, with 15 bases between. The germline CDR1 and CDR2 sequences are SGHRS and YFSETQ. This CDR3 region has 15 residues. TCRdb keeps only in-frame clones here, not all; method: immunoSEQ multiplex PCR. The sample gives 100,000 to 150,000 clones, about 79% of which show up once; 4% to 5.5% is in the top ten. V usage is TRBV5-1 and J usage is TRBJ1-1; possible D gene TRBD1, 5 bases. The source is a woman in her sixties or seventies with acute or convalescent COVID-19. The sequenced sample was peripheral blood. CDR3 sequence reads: CASRYDHGGNTEAFF. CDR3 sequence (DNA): TGCGCCAGCAGGTACGACCACGGGGGGAACACTGAAGCTTTCTTT. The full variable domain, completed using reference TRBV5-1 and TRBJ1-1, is KAGVTQTPRYLIKTRGQQVTLSCSPISGHRSVSWYQQTPGQGLQFLFEYFSETQRNKGNFPGRFSGRQFSNSRSEMNVSTLELGDSALYLCASRYDHGGNTEAFFGQGTRLTVV.